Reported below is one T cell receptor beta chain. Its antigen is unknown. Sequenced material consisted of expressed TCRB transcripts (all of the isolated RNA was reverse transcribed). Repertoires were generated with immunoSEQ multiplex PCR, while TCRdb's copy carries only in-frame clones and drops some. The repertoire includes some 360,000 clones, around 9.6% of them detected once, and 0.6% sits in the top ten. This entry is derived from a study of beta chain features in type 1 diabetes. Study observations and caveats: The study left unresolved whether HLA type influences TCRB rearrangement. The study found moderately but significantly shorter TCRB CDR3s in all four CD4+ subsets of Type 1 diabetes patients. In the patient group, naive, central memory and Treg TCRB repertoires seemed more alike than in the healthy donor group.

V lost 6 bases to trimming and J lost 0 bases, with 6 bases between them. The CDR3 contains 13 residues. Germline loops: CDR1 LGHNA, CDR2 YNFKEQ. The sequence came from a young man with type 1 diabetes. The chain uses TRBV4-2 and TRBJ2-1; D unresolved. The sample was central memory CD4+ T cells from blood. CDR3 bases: TGTGCCAGCAGGGCCAGCTCCTACAATGAGCAGTTCTTC. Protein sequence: CASRASSYNEQFF.